This passage covers 26 T cell receptor beta chains from one sample sequenced in a study of CD4+ T cells in melanoma. Here immunoSEQ multiplex PCR was the method, and the copy in TCRdb shows in-frame clones only, minus some. The sample contains about 10,000 clones, about 70% of which appear only once. Sequencing was performed on cells from a culture (not recorded whether cultured in vitro). These receptors all stem from a human donor with melanoma.

This clone was found once. V gene TRBV5-1 combines with J gene TRBJ2-6, with D possibly called TRBD1 or TRBD2 (5 bases each). Germline V lookup: CDR1 SGHRS, CDR2 YFSETQ. Trimming removed 0 bases at V and 2 bases at J, with 15 bases between. This CDR3 region has 18 residues. The CDR3 sequence is CASSLGSGGFAGANVLTF. The CDR3 DNA reads as TGCGCCAGCAGCTTGGGCAGTGGGGGATTCGCTGGGGCCAACGTCCTGACTTTC. The full variable domain, with the rest looked up from reference TRBV5-1 and TRBJ2-6, is KAGVTQTPRYLIKTRGQQVTLSCSPISGHRSVSWYQQTPGQGLQFLFEYFSETQRNKGNFPGRFSGRQFSNSRSEMNVSTLELGDSALYLCASSLGSGGFAGANVLTFGAGSRLTVL.

This clone was detected only once. The CDR3 here is CASRQVWPETQYF. DNA for the CDR3: TGTGCCAGCAGGCAGGTCTGGCCCGAGACCCAGTACTTC. The genes are TRBV2 and TRBJ2-5; no reliable D call. With 6 bases removed from V and 5 bases from J, the gap between germline ends came to 13 bases. The germline gives CDR1 SNHLY, CDR2 FYNNEI. The CDR3 spans 13 residues. The full variable domain, completed using reference TRBV2 and TRBJ2-5, is EPEVTQTPSHQVTQMGQEVILRCVPISNHLYFYWYRQILGQKVEFLVSFYNNEISEKSEIFDDQFSVERPDGSNFTLKIRSTKLEDSAMYFCASRQVWPETQYFGPGTRLLVL.

This clone has more than one count but fewer than ten. The chain has TRBV11-2 and TRBJ1-6; D unclear. Germline V lookup: CDR1 SGHAT, CDR2 FQNNGV. The CDR3 length is 16 residues. Trimming pared 3 bases from V and 7 bases from J, leaving 16 bases between. This chain's CDR3 is CASSFFLQSGNSPLHF. The CDR3 nucleotides read TGTGCCAGCAGCTTCTTCCTCCAATCGGGGAATTCACCCCTCCACTTT.

The V call is TRBV7-7, the J call TRBJ2-5; TRBD1 matches at 9 bases. The CDR3 is made up of 13 amino acids. J gave up 5 bases and V 5 bases, and 3 bases lay outside the gene matches. Germline CDR1 SSHAT, CDR2 FNYEAQ (reference sequence). CDR3 nucleotides: TGTGCCAGCAGCGGGACAGGGATGGAGACCCAGTACTTC. As protein: CASSGTGMETQYF.

The genes are TRBV7-3 and TRBJ2-7; no definite D call. The V gene's germline CDR1 is SGHTA and CDR2 FQGTGA. Trimming took off 5 bases at V and 1 base at J, with 9 bases between the two ends. The CDR3 is made up of 13 amino acids. CDR3 sequence: CASSPSPSYEQYF. The CDR3 DNA reads as TGTGCCAGCAGCCCCTCCCCATCCTACGAGCAGTACTTC.

The chain employs TRBV6-6 and TRBJ1-1, with D tentatively TRBD1 (5 bases). The CDR3 extends over 13 amino acids. The V gene lost 6 bases and the J gene lost 7 bases, with 15 bases spanning the gap. CDR1 is MNHNY, CDR2 SVGAGI, per germline (reference sequence). The CDR3 DNA reads as TGTGCCAGCAGCGTACAGGTTAAAGGTGAAGCTTTCTTT. It translates to CASSVQVKGEAFF.

This rearrangement joins TRBV7-6 to TRBJ2-3; no clear D gene. This CDR3 has 16 residues. Trimming shortened V by 1 base and J by 6 bases, and 17 bases separated the two germline ends. Germline V gene sequence: CDR1 SGHVS, CDR2 FNYEAQ. DNA for the CDR3: TGTGCCAGCAGCTTAGATGGGATAACGAGAGCGGATACGCAGTATTTT. Translation gives CASSLDGITRADTQYF.

This clone occurred a few times. The rearrangement joins TRBV15 to TRBJ1-6, with D tentatively TRBD1 (5 bases). Germline V gene sequence: CDR1 LNHNV, CDR2 YYDKDF (reference sequence). The CDR3 has 13 residues. With 9 bases removed from V and 2 bases from J, the gap between germline ends came to 8 bases. The CDR3 sequence: CATTTAYNSPLHF. DNA for the CDR3: TGTGCCACAACGACAGCCTATAATTCACCCCTCCACTTT.

The V call is TRBV18, the J call TRBJ2-7, with 12 nucleotides matching TRBD1. Germline V gene data show CDR1 as KGHSH and CDR2 as LQKENI. The CDR3 contains 17 residues. The J segment lost 6 bases and the V segment lost 1 base, leaving 10 bases of the junction unmatched. The CDR3 is CASSPLGAGTGGAEQYF. DNA of the CDR3: TGTGCCAGCTCACCACTGGGGGCCGGGACAGGGGGCGCCGAGCAGTACTTC.

The genes are TRBV4-1 and TRBJ1-2; 9 bases line up with TRBD1. CDR1 is MGHRA and CDR2 is YSYEKL in the germline V gene. The CDR3 is made up of 13 amino acids. J was trimmed by 3 bases and V by 6 bases; bases with no gene match: 2. For the CDR3, the DNA is TGCGCCAGCAGGCGGACAGGGGACTATGGCTACACCTTC. It yields the protein CASRRTGDYGYTF.

The count of this clone is one. This chain connects TRBV4-1 to TRBJ2-1, with TRBD2 matching 7 bases. This CDR3 is 17 amino acids long. Trimming cost V 2 bases and J 5 bases; bases outside gene matches: 12. The germline V gene has CDR1 MGHRA and CDR2 YSYEKL. The CDR3 here is CASSQPSGGAWDNEQFF. DNA of the CDR3: TGCGCCAGCAGCCAACCTTCGGGGGGTGCTTGGGACAATGAGCAGTTCTTC.

The chain is built from TRBV5-1 and TRBJ2-1, with 7 positions matching TRBD2. Losses at the gene ends were 1 base for V and 5 bases for J; bases not matched to a gene: 9. The CDR3 spans 16 residues. CDR1 is SGHRS and CDR2 is YFSETQ in the germline V gene. As DNA, the CDR3 is TGCGCCAGCAGCTTGATTCCCCAGCGGGGTAACAATGAGCAGTTCTTC. Translated: CASSLIPQRGNNEQFF.

This chain links TRBV9 with TRBJ2-7, with D tentatively TRBD2 (5 bases). V lost 3 bases, J lost 3 bases, and 13 bases lay in between. Per the germline V gene, CDR1 is SGDLS and CDR2 is YYNGEE. The CDR3 length is 14 residues. The chain's CDR3 is CASSEDLVSYEQYF. The CDR3 coding sequence is TGTGCCAGCAGCGAGGACTTGGTTAGCTACGAGCAGTACTTC.

The chain combines TRBV15 with TRBJ2-3; 8 positions agree with TRBD1. The CDR3 totals 13 residues. J lost 6 bases, V lost 7 bases, and 6 bases had no gene match. The V gene's germline CDR1 is LNHNV and CDR2 YYDKDF (reference sequence). CDR3 in DNA: TGTGCCACCACTTACAGGGGGTTTGATACGCAGTATTTT. Its protein is CATTYRGFDTQYF.

The chain couples TRBV6-5 to TRBJ1-5, with D perhaps matching TRBD1 (5 bases). Trimming cost V 6 bases and J 4 bases, with 16 bases left between them. Germline assignment: CDR1 MNHEY and CDR2 SVGAGI. CDR3 size: 15 residues. The chain's CDR3 is CASRGLGTANQPQHF. CDR3 in DNA: TGTGCCAGCAGGGGGTTGGGGACGGCGAATCAGCCCCAGCATTTT.

This clone has a handful of counts. This sequence joins TRBV2 and TRBJ1-3, with 9 bases aligning to TRBD1. Germline CDR1 reads SNHLY; CDR2 reads FYNNEI. Trimming cost V 8 bases and J 4 bases; bases outside gene matches: 6. This CDR3 is built from 14 residues. The CDR3 coding sequence is TGTGCCAGCCATAACAGGGGGCTAGGAAACACCATATATTTT. It codes for CASHNRGLGNTIYF.

This clone was seen a single time. The chain joins TRBV2 to TRBJ2-1; D unclear. From germline, CDR1 is SNHLY and CDR2 FYNNEI. V lost 6 bases and J lost 11, with 5 bases in between. The CDR3 extends over 9 amino acids. The CDR3 reads CASSSKQFF. CDR3 DNA sequence: TGTGCCAGCAGCTCAAAGCAGTTCTTC.

This chain connects TRBV4-1 to TRBJ2-2; 9 bases are a match to TRBD2. The V and J ends lost 1 base and 0 bases, in that order; junction bases with no gene match: 3. The CDR3 sequence is 17 residues long. CDR1 is MGHRA and CDR2 is YSYEKL in the germline V gene. CDR3 DNA sequence: TGCGCCAGCAGCCAAGTAGTAGCGGGGGCGAACACCGGGGAGCTGTTTTTT. This codes for CASSQVVAGANTGELFF.

The table lists this clone with a count of one. The chain combines TRBV5-8 with TRBJ1-5; no clear D gene. The germline V gene encodes CDR1 SGHTS and CDR2 YDEGEE. The CDR3 consists of 16 residues. Trimming removed 2 bases at V and 1 base at J, with 13 bases between. The CDR3 region has the DNA TGTGCCAGCAGCTTACTCTGGGGAGGAAGCAATCAGCCCCAGCATTTT. Translated: CASSLLWGGSNQPQHF.

V is TRBV5-4 and J is TRBJ2-7, with D possibly called TRBD1 or TRBD2 (5 bases each). This CDR3 is built from 14 residues. The germline CDR1 and CDR2 sequences are SGHNT and YYREEE (reference sequence). V was cut by 0 bases and J by 2 bases, with 9 bases left in between. The CDR3 sequence: CASSLVGTTYEQYF. The CDR3 region has the DNA TGTGCCAGCAGCTTGGTGGGGACCACCTACGAGCAGTACTTC.

The chain uses TRBV9 and TRBJ2-3; 13 nucleotides agree with TRBD2. The V gene end was trimmed by 0 bases and the J gene end by 5 bases; junction bases not matched to a gene: 3. CDR1 SGDLS and CDR2 YYNGEE come from the germline V gene. The CDR3 is 16 residues long. CDR3 coding DNA: TGTGCCAGCAGCGTAGAGGGACTAGCGGGGTTAGATACGCAGTATTTT. Its translation: CASSVEGLAGLDTQYF.

CDR3 coding DNA: TGTGCCAGCAGCGTAGGGGGGCTTCTATACAATGAGCAGTTCTTC. Translated: CASSVGGLLYNEQFF. This rearrangement joins TRBV9 to TRBJ2-1; perhaps TRBD1 as D (6 bases). CDR3 length equals 15 residues. V was clipped by 0 bases and J by 4 bases, with 11 bases between them. Germline V gene sequence: CDR1 SGDLS, CDR2 YYNGEE.

The chain couples TRBV5-1 to TRBJ2-3; a weak D match, TRBD1 (6 bases). V lost 3 bases to trimming and J lost 0 bases, with 11 bases between them. This CDR3 has 15 amino acids. Per the germline V gene, CDR1 is SGHRS and CDR2 is YFSETQ. The DNA of the CDR3 is TGCGCCAGCAGCTCGCGGACAGCTAGCACAGATACGCAGTATTTT. This encodes CASSSRTASTDTQYF. Filled out from reference TRBV5-1 and TRBJ2-3, the complete variable domain reads KAGVTQTPRYLIKTRGQQVTLSCSPISGHRSVSWYQQTPGQGLQFLFEYFSETQRNKGNFPGRFSGRQFSNSRSEMNVSTLELGDSALYLCASSSRTASTDTQYFGPGTRLTVL.

This sequence joins TRBV18 and TRBJ1-3; 7 positions agree with TRBD1. Trimming at V came to 1 base and at J to 5 bases, leaving 14 bases not matched to a gene. This CDR3 has 18 amino acids. The germline gives CDR1 KGHSH, CDR2 LQKENI. In DNA, the CDR3 is TGTGCCAGCTCACCACTGGGCCGACAGGGAGACAGGCGAAACACCATATATTTT. Translated: CASSPLGRQGDRRNTIYF.

The chain links TRBV18 to TRBJ2-1, with 11 bases matching TRBD2. CDR1 and CDR2 (germline): KGHSH, LQKENI. The CDR3 has 15 residues. V shed 6 bases and J 5 bases; nucleotides not matched to a gene: 6. The CDR3 bases are TGTGCCAGCTCCTCACTAGCGGGGGTCGACAATGAGCAGTTCTTC. Its protein product is CASSSLAGVDNEQFF. Combining the CDR3 with reference TRBV18 and TRBJ2-1 gives the whole variable domain NAGVMQNPRHLVRRRGQEARLRCSPMKGHSHVYWYRQLPEEGLKFMVYLQKENIIDESGMPKERFSAEFPKEGPSILRIQQVVRGDSAAYFCASSSLAGVDNEQFFGPGTRLTVL.

This clone was picked up one time. J is TRBJ2-1 and V is TRBV6-6; no firm D call. The V gene's germline CDR1 is MNHNY and CDR2 SVGAGI (reference sequence). This CDR3 spans 12 amino acids. Trimming stripped 6 bases from V and 5 bases from J, with 8 bases between. CDR3: CASRSANNEQFF. Here the CDR3 DNA reads TGTGCCAGCAGATCAGCGAACAATGAGCAGTTCTTC.